One and the same sample provided the 15 T cell receptor beta chains below, sequenced in a study of post-analysis software for immune sequencing data. TCR beta libraries were prepared from cDNA with unique molecular identifiers. One entry per CDR3 protein, called by TCRdb with MiXCR from the PCR reads. The sample has roughly 800,000 distinct CDR3 sequences; roughly half are singletons. These receptors' antigens are unknown. Regarding the study as a whole: The study found TRBV5-6, TRBV5-1 and TRBV20-1 among about 5 TRBV segments more frequent in patients than controls.

Source material: blood. Receptor source: a girl aged 10 to 17 with multiple sclerosis.

This clonotype was observed a single time. The rearrangement uses TRBV7-9 and TRBJ2-6; D may be TRBD1 (6 bases). There are 18 residues in the CDR3. CDR1 is SEHNR, CDR2 FQNEAQ, per germline (reference sequence). The V gene lost 5 bases and the J gene lost 2 bases, with 19 bases spanning the gap. The CDR3 nucleotides read TGTGCCAGCAGCCTGCCATGGCAGGGGAAGGCTGGGGCCAACGTCCTGACTTTC. The encoded protein is CASSLPWQGKAGANVLTF.

Worth noting for this clonotype: The junction differs from germline at one of its ends, possibly a read error. The chain links TRBV7-7 to TRBJ2-1; 8 bases map to TRBD1. This CDR3 spans 13 amino acids. Germline CDR1 reads SSHAT; CDR2 reads FNYEAQ (reference sequence). Here the CDR3 reads CASSLDRAGEQFF. For the CDR3, the DNA is TGTGCTAGCAGCTTGGACAGGGCCGGTGAGCAGTTCTTC.

V usage is TRBV6-6 and J usage is TRBJ2-1, with TRBD1 matching over 9 bases. This CDR3 spans 16 amino acids. Germline CDR1 and CDR2: MNHNY and SVGAGI (reference sequence). V lost 0 bases and J lost 7; bases outside the gene matches: 7. The CDR3 DNA is TGTGCCAGCAGTTACTCTGGGACAGGGAGTGTGAATGAGCAGTTCTTC. It is translated as CASSYSGTGSVNEQFF.

V gene TRBV5-1 combines with J gene TRBJ2-7, with 7 nucleotides matching TRBD1. In germline, CDR1 is SGHRS, CDR2 YFSETQ. CDR3 length: 14 residues. The junction had 8 bases not matched to a gene; V was cut back by 4 bases and J by 4 bases. The CDR3 region is CASSLKDRSYEQYF. In nucleotides, the CDR3 is TGCGCCAGCAGCCTCAAGGACAGGTCGTACGAGCAGTACTTC.

This chain joins TRBV11-2 and TRBJ2-1, with a possible D match to TRBD1 (7 bases). In germline, CDR1 is SGHAT, CDR2 FQNNGV. This CDR3 region has 15 residues. Trimming removed 7 bases at V and 6 bases at J, with 19 bases between. The CDR3 sequence is CASNRLLAGGNEQFF. For the CDR3, the DNA is TGTGCCAGCAACCGTCTACTAGCAGGGGGCAATGAGCAGTTCTTC.

V is TRBV29-1 and J is TRBJ1-2, with 9 nucleotides matching TRBD1. V trimming: 6 bases; J trimming: 2 bases; junction bases outside the gene matches: 7. This CDR3 is 14 amino acids long. Germline V gene sequence: CDR1 SQVTM, CDR2 ANQGSEA. The chain's CDR3 is CSVVPGQGNYGYTF. CDR3 coding DNA: TGCAGCGTCGTCCCGGGACAGGGAAACTATGGCTACACCTTC.

The V gene is TRBV5-5, the J gene TRBJ2-7; tentatively, D is TRBD2 (5 bases). V dropped 2 bases and J dropped 0 bases, with 15 bases sitting between them. The CDR3 length is 16 residues. CDR1 SGHKS and CDR2 YYEKEE come from the germline V gene (reference sequence). CDR3 amino acids: CASSFSRERTSYEQYF. The DNA for the CDR3 is TGTGCCAGCAGCTTTTCTCGAGAGCGGACCTCCTACGAGCAGTACTTC.

V and J are TRBV12-3 or TRBV12-4 and TRBJ2-1, with 11 bases matching TRBD2. The CDR3 is made up of 15 amino acids. The V gene end was trimmed by 3 bases and the J gene end by 6 bases; junction bases not matched to a gene: 4. CDR3 sequence (DNA): TGTGCCAGCAGTTTCGGGACTAGCGGATCCAATGAGCAGTTCTTC. Its protein is CASSFGTSGSNEQFF.

The chain carries TRBV20-1 and TRBJ2-3; D uncertain. The CDR3 consists of 11 residues. Trimming shortened V by 1 base and J by 7 bases, and 6 bases separated the two germline ends. CDR1 DFQATT and CDR2 SNEGSKA come from the germline V gene (reference sequence). CDR3 sequence: CSARVYNTQYF. CDR3 sequence (DNA): TGCAGTGCTAGAGTCTACAATACGCAGTATTTT.

The chain uses TRBV5-1 and TRBJ1-5; 7 bases are a match to TRBD1. Trimming at V came to 3 bases and at J to 5 bases, leaving 5 bases not matched to a gene. This CDR3 comprises 14 residues. Per germline, CDR1 SGHRS and CDR2 YFSETQ. The CDR3 loop is CASSSGQSDQPQHF. The CDR3 DNA is TGCGCCAGCAGCTCGGGACAGAGCGATCAGCCCCAGCATTTT.

CDR3 residues: CASSSRTGMNEQFF. In DNA form, the CDR3 reads TGTGCCAGCAGCTCACGGACAGGAATGAATGAGCAGTTCTTC. This sequence joins TRBV7-8 and TRBJ2-1; TRBD1 matches at 7 bases. Germline V gene data show CDR1 as SGHVS and CDR2 as FQNEAQ. The CDR3 has 14 amino acids. V trimming: 4 bases; J trimming: 7 bases; junction bases outside the gene matches: 7.

This rearrangement joins TRBV7-2 to TRBJ1-2, with D unresolved. Germline CDR1 SGHTA, CDR2 FQGNSA. CDR3 size: 16 residues. V was trimmed by 3 bases and J by 1 base, leaving 15 bases between them. The CDR3 loop reads CASSFRSSGSNYGYTF. In DNA form, the CDR3 reads TGTGCCAGCAGCTTTCGATCGTCCGGAAGTAACTATGGCTACACCTTC.

This clonotype has a single count. The CDR3 loop reads CSARDPGLAEGRYF. The CDR3, as DNA: TGCAGTGCTAGAGACCCGGGACTAGCGGAAGGGCGGTACTTC. This chain joins TRBV20-1 and TRBJ2-7, with 11 bases aligning to TRBD2. The CDR3 runs 14 residues. Germline trimming cut 0 bases from V and 12 bases from J; bases unmatched to any gene: 10. In germline, CDR1 is DFQATT, CDR2 SNEGSKA (reference sequence).

The rearrangement links TRBV5-1 to TRBJ2-3, with 9 positions matching TRBD2. This CDR3 has 14 residues. V gave up 4 bases and J gave up 2 bases; unmatched junction bases: 2. Germline lookup yields CDR1 SGHRS and CDR2 YFSETQ. Written as DNA, the CDR3 is TGCGCCAGCAGCGGGACTAGCTCCACAGATACGCAGTATTTT. Residues: CASSGTSSTDTQYF.

There are a few counts of this clonotype. The chain joins TRBV7-2 to TRBJ2-7; the D gene is possibly TRBD2 (5 bases). Germline V gene lookup returns CDR1 SGHTA and CDR2 FQGNSA. V was pared by 5 bases and J by 0 bases, with 11 bases between. The CDR3 sequence is 14 residues long. The CDR3 coding sequence is TGTGCCAGCAGCCCCACTAGTTCCTCCTACGAGCAGTACTTC. Translating gives CASSPTSSSYEQYF.